This is a list of T cell receptor beta chains from one sample in a study of vaccination effects on CD4 cells after COVID-19. Here immunoSEQ multiplex PCR was the method, and the copy in TCRdb shows in-frame clones only, minus some. Here the sample spans about 69,000 clones, about 80% being singletons. Their antigens remain unidentified. The sequences come from CD4+ T cells from PBMCs cultured with HCoV-OC43 spike peptides, collected after COVID-19 vaccination. These receptor sequences come from a human donor who received a COVID-19 vaccine. The CDR3 runs from the conserved cysteine through the conserved F or W. A D gene is named only where the DNA matches it firmly. For some rows the clone size is stated as once, few or many, or as a class when expanded; others skip it.

D gene: -; clone size: -; J gene: TRBJ2-2; V gene: TRBV10-3; CDR3 protein: CAISSPNTGELFF; CDR3 DNA: TGTGCCATCAGCTCCCCGAACACCGGGGAGCTGTTTTTT
D gene: TRBD1; clone size: few; J gene: TRBJ2-2; V gene: TRBV4-1; CDR3 protein: CASSQPGQDDGELFF; CDR3 DNA: TGCGCCAGCAGCCAACCGGGACAGGACGACGGGGAGCTGTTTTTT
D gene: -; clone size: once; J gene: TRBJ1-2; V gene: TRBV18; CDR3 protein: CASSTRTGAETNYGYTF; CDR3 DNA: TGTGCCAGCTCAACCAGGACGGGGGCCGAGACCAACTATGGCTACACCTTC
D gene: -; clone size: -; J gene: TRBJ1-2; V gene: TRBV6-5; CDR3 protein: CASQALLANYGYTF; CDR3 DNA: TGTGCCAGCCAGGCGCTTTTAGCTAACTATGGCTACACCTTC
D gene: TRBD1; clone size: -; J gene: TRBJ2-1; V gene: TRBV11-2; CDR3 protein: CASSLDRELQFF; CDR3 DNA: TGTGCCAGCAGCTTGGACAGGGAACTCCAGTTCTTC
D gene: TRBD1; clone size: -; J gene: TRBJ1-1; V gene: TRBV5-4; CDR3 protein: CASSWDRDPEAFF; CDR3 DNA: TGTGCCAGCAGCTGGGACAGGGACCCTGAAGCTTTCTTT
D gene: -; clone size: -; J gene: TRBJ1-2; V gene: TRBV28; CDR3 protein: CASRTQGKHGYTF; CDR3 DNA: TGTGCCAGCAGGACGCAGGGGAAACATGGCTACACCTTC
D gene: -; clone size: -; J gene: TRBJ1-4; V gene: TRBV14; CDR3 protein: CASSQETGLSGLFF; CDR3 DNA: TGTGCCAGCAGCCAAGAAACCGGTTTAAGCGGACTGTTTTTT
D gene: TRBD1; clone size: -; J gene: TRBJ2-3; V gene: TRBV10-2; CDR3 protein: CASSGQGNPDTQYF; CDR3 DNA: TGCGCCAGCAGCGGACAGGGGAACCCAGATACGCAGTATTTT
D gene: -; clone size: -; J gene: TRBJ1-1; V gene: TRBV6-5; CDR3 protein: CASRDRGTAEAFF; CDR3 DNA: TGTGCCAGCAGGGACAGAGGGACCGCTGAAGCTTTCTTT
D gene: -; clone size: -; J gene: TRBJ1-1; V gene: TRBV11-2; CDR3 protein: CASSFQPRGDTEAFF; CDR3 DNA: TGTGCCAGCAGCTTTCAACCCAGGGGTGACACTGAAGCTTTCTTT
D gene: -; clone size: -; J gene: TRBJ2-6; V gene: TRBV5-1; CDR3 protein: CASSPTGTFSSGANVLTF; CDR3 DNA: TGCGCCAGCAGTCCCACCGGGACATTTAGCTCTGGGGCCAACGTCCTGACTTTC
D gene: -; clone size: once; J gene: TRBJ2-5; V gene: TRBV7-2; CDR3 protein: CASSSTGYQETQYF; CDR3 DNA: TGTGCCAGCAGCTCAACAGGGTACCAAGAGACCCAGTACTTC
D gene: -; clone size: -; J gene: TRBJ1-6; V gene: TRBV14; CDR3 protein: CASSQDEGRSLHF; CDR3 DNA: TGTGCCAGCAGCCAAGACGAGGGGAGGTCCCTCCACTTT
D gene: TRBD1; clone size: -; J gene: TRBJ1-5; V gene: TRBV6-5; CDR3 protein: CASRGTGLNQPQHF; CDR3 DNA: TGTGCCAGTCGCGGGACAGGGCTCAATCAGCCCCAGCATTTT
D gene: -; clone size: few; J gene: TRBJ2-6; V gene: TRBV19; CDR3 protein: CASSIRSGANVLTF; CDR3 DNA: TGTGCCAGTAGTATCCGCTCTGGGGCCAACGTCCTGACTTTC
D gene: -; clone size: -; J gene: TRBJ2-3; V gene: TRBV30; CDR3 protein: CAWSLSPSTDTQYF; CDR3 DNA: TGTGCCTGGAGTCTCAGCCCGAGCACAGATACGCAGTATTTT
D gene: TRBD1; clone size: -; J gene: TRBJ1-5; V gene: TRBV28; CDR3 protein: CASSLIGTGNSNQPQHF; CDR3 DNA: TGTGCCAGCAGTTTAATTGGGACAGGGAATAGCAATCAGCCCCAGCATTTT
D gene: -; clone size: -; J gene: TRBJ1-5; V gene: TRBV27; CDR3 protein: CASSLRGVNQPQHF; CDR3 DNA: TGTGCCAGCAGTCTCCGTGGGGTGAATCAGCCCCAGCATTTT
D gene: TRBD1; clone size: -; J gene: TRBJ2-3; V gene: TRBV7-8; CDR3 protein: CASSPNQGAGDTQYF; CDR3 DNA: TGTGCCAGCAGCCCCAACCAGGGGGCAGGAGATACGCAGTATTTT
D gene: TRBD2; clone size: -; J gene: TRBJ2-5; V gene: TRBV28; CDR3 protein: CASSFAGGKTQYF; CDR3 DNA: TGTGCCAGCAGTTTTGCGGGGGGAAAGACCCAGTACTTC
D gene: TRBD1; clone size: few; J gene: TRBJ2-2; V gene: TRBV10-3; CDR3 protein: CAISPGQGLSGELFF; CDR3 DNA: TGTGCCATCAGTCCGGGACAGGGTTTATCCGGGGAGCTGTTTTTT
D gene: -; clone size: few; J gene: TRBJ1-5; V gene: TRBV4-3; CDR3 protein: CASSQDHTGQSQHF; CDR3 DNA: TGCGCCAGCAGCCAAGATCACACAGGGCAGTCCCAGCATTTT
D gene: -; clone size: -; J gene: TRBJ1-3; V gene: TRBV18; CDR3 protein: CASSPDMAAASGNTIYF; CDR3 DNA: TGTGCCAGCTCACCAGATATGGCCGCAGCCTCTGGAAACACCATATATTTT
D gene: TRBD1; clone size: -; J gene: TRBJ1-4; V gene: TRBV19; CDR3 protein: CASRGTATNEKLFF; CDR3 DNA: TGTGCCAGTAGGGGGACAGCAACTAATGAAAAACTGTTTTTT
D gene: -; clone size: -; J gene: TRBJ1-5; V gene: TRBV7-9; CDR3 protein: CASSLESVQPQHF; CDR3 DNA: TGTGCCAGCAGCTTGGAATCGGTTCAGCCCCAGCATTTT
D gene: TRBD1; clone size: once; J gene: TRBJ2-3; V gene: TRBV11-3; CDR3 protein: CASSSGTADTQYF; CDR3 DNA: TGTGCCAGCAGCTCGGGGACAGCAGATACGCAGTATTTT
D gene: -; clone size: -; J gene: TRBJ1-6; V gene: TRBV15; CDR3 protein: CATSRAGSPLHF; CDR3 DNA: TGTGCCACCAGCAGAGCTGGCTCACCCCTCCACTTT
D gene: -; clone size: -; J gene: TRBJ1-5; V gene: TRBV6-4; CDR3 protein: CASSVDSNQPQHF; CDR3 DNA: TGTGCCAGCAGTGTAGATAGCAATCAGCCCCAGCATTTT
D gene: -; clone size: -; J gene: TRBJ2-2; V gene: TRBV7-2; CDR3 protein: CASSWDQNTGELFF; CDR3 DNA: TGTGCCAGCAGCTGGGACCAAAACACCGGGGAGCTGTTTTTT
D gene: -; clone size: -; J gene: TRBJ1-2; V gene: TRBV2; CDR3 protein: CASSATGGYGYTF; CDR3 DNA: TGTGCCAGCAGCGCAACAGGTGGCTATGGCTACACCTTC
D gene: -; clone size: -; J gene: TRBJ2-1; V gene: TRBV10-3; CDR3 protein: CAITGRQDDEQFF; CDR3 DNA: TGTGCCATCACGGGCAGACAAGACGATGAGCAGTTCTTC
D gene: -; clone size: -; J gene: TRBJ1-2; V gene: TRBV7-2; CDR3 protein: CASSFRQALINYGYTF; CDR3 DNA: TGTGCCAGCAGCTTTAGACAAGCCTTAATAAACTATGGCTACACCTTC
D gene: -; clone size: -; J gene: TRBJ2-5; V gene: TRBV6-2/TRBV6-3; CDR3 protein: CASSYRRQAVGETQYF; CDR3 DNA: TGTGCCAGCAGTTACCGGAGGCAGGCCGTTGGGGAGACCCAGTACTTC
D gene: -; clone size: -; J gene: TRBJ1-1; V gene: TRBV6-5; CDR3 protein: CASSYPGNTEAFF; CDR3 DNA: TGTGCCAGCAGTTACCCAGGGAACACTGAAGCTTTCTTT
D gene: -; clone size: -; J gene: TRBJ1-5; V gene: TRBV5-6; CDR3 protein: CASSLEGQPQHF; CDR3 DNA: TGTGCCAGCAGCTTGGAAGGTCAGCCCCAGCATTTT
D gene: -; clone size: -; J gene: TRBJ2-6; V gene: TRBV9; CDR3 protein: CASSPRASGANVLTF; CDR3 DNA: TGTGCCAGCAGCCCGCGGGCTTCTGGGGCCAACGTCCTGACTTTC
D gene: TRBD1; clone size: -; J gene: TRBJ1-3; V gene: TRBV6-6; CDR3 protein: CASSPQGQGSYGNTIYF; CDR3 DNA: TGTGCCAGCAGTCCACAAGGACAGGGGTCCTATGGAAACACCATATATTTT
D gene: -; clone size: -; J gene: TRBJ2-2; V gene: TRBV6-5; CDR3 protein: CASRGGLTGELFF; CDR3 DNA: TGTGCCAGCAGGGGGGGACTCACCGGGGAGCTGTTTTTT